Each of the 6 T cell receptor beta chains below was sequenced from the same sample in a study of T cell changes during pregnancy in multiple sclerosis. The assay was immunoSEQ multiplex PCR, and TCRdb's table has in-frame clones only and misses some. The repertoire has some 68,000 clones, approximately 91% of them found once; the top ten carry approximately 1.4%. Sequences were derived from peripheral blood, sampled in the second trimester of pregnancy. These receptors came from a female donor with multiple sclerosis, enrolled in a pregnancy study.

The chain has TRBV28 and TRBJ1-3; D gene ambiguous. CDR1 and CDR2 from the germline V gene are MDHEN and SYDVKM. The CDR3 runs 14 residues. The V and J ends lost 2 bases and 0 bases respectively, with 5 bases between them. The CDR3 coding sequence is TGTGCCAGCAGTTTAAGGAGCTCTGGAAACACCATATATTTT. Its translation: CASSLRSSGNTIYF.

The rearrangement links TRBV7-9 to TRBJ2-7; TRBD1 matches 12 bases. CDR1 and CDR2 (germline): SEHNR, FQNEAQ (reference sequence). With V trimmed by 1 base and J by 4 bases, 2 bases remained unmatched. The CDR3 runs 15 residues. Here the CDR3 DNA reads TGTGCCAGCAGCTTAGTGGGACAGGGGGCTTACGAGCAGTACTTC. This encodes CASSLVGQGAYEQYF.

V usage is TRBV14 and J usage is TRBJ2-5; 9 bases agree with TRBD2. Germline CDR1 SGHDN, CDR2 FVKESK. The junction had 12 bases not matched to a gene; V was cut back by 5 bases and J by 5 bases. This CDR3 spans 16 amino acids. DNA for the CDR3: TGTGCCAGCAGCTCCACATTAGGGACTAGCATGGAGACCCAGTACTTC. This gives the protein CASSSTLGTSMETQYF. The full variable domain, with the rest looked up from reference TRBV14 and TRBJ2-5, is EAGVTQFPSHSVIEKGQTVTLRCDPISGHDNLYWYRRVMGKEIKFLLHFVKESKQDESGMPNNRFLAERTGGTYSTLKVQPAELEDSGVYFCASSSTLGTSMETQYFGPGTRLLVL.

This rearrangement joins TRBV13 to TRBJ2-3, with a weak D call TRBD1 (5 bases). Germline V lookup: CDR1 PRHDT, CDR2 FYEKMQ (reference sequence). V shed 0 bases and J shed 1 base, with 14 bases lying between them. The CDR3 has 17 amino acids. The CDR3 region is CASSLGASGIGTDTQYF. As DNA, the CDR3 is TGTGCCAGCAGCTTAGGAGCGTCAGGGATCGGCACAGATACGCAGTATTTT.

In DNA form, the CDR3 reads TGTGCCAGCTCACCCCTAACAGATTACGAGCAGTACTTC. Its translation: CASSPLTDYEQYF. The V gene is TRBV18, the J gene TRBJ2-7, with D uncertain. Trimming pared 3 bases from V and 4 bases from J, leaving 10 bases between. CDR3 length: 13 residues. Looked up from germline, CDR1 is KGHSH and CDR2 is LQKENI.

The CDR3 coding sequence is TGTGCAAGTCGCTTATTCCGAGAGACCCAGTACTTC. This sequence encodes CASRLFRETQYF. The chain carries TRBV12-2 and TRBJ2-5; the tabulated D call, TRBD2, remains unverified against the DNA. TRBV12-2 is listed as a pseudogene. This CDR3 region has 12 residues.